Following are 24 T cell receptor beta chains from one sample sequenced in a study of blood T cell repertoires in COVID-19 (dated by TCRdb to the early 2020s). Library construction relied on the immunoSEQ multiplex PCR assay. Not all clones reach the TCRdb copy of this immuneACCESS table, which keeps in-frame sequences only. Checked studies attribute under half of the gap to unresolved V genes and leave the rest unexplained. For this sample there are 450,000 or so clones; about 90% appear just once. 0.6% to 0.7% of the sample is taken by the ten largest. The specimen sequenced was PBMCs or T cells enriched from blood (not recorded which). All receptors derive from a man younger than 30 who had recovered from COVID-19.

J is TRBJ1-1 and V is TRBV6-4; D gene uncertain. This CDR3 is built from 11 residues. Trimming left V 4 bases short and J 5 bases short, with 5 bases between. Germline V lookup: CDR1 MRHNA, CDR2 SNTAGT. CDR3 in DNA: TGTGCCAGCAGTGCGGGAACTGAAGCTTTCTTT. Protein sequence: CASSAGTEAFF.

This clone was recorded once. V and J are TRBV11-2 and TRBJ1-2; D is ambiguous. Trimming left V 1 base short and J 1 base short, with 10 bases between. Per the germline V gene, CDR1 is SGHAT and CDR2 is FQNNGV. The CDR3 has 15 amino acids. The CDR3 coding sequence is TGTGCCAGCAGCTTAGGTGCAGGCCTTAACTATGGCTACACCTTC. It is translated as CASSLGAGLNYGYTF.

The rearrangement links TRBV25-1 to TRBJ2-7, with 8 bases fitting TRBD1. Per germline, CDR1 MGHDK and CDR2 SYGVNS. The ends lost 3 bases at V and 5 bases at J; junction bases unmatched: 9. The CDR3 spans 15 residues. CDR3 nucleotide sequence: TGTGCCAGCAGTGATCGGACAGGGTTGGTCAACGAGCAGTACTTC. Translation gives CASSDRTGLVNEQYF.

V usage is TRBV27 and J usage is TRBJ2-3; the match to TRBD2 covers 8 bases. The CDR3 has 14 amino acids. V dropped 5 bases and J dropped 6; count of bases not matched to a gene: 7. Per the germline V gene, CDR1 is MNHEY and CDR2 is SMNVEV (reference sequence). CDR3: CASSPRTSMDTQYF. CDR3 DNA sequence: TGTGCCAGCAGTCCGCGGACTAGCATGGATACGCAGTATTTT.

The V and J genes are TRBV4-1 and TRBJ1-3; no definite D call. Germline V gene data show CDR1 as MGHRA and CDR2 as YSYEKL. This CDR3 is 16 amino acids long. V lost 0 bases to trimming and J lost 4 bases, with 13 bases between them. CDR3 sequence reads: CASSQDWPGTGNTIYF. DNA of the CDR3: TGCGCCAGCAGCCAAGACTGGCCGGGAACCGGAAACACCATATATTTT.

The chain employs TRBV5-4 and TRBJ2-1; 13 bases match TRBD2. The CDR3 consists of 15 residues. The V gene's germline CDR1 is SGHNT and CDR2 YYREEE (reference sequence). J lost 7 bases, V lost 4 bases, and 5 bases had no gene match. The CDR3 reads CASSPLAGGPNEQFF. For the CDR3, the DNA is TGTGCCAGCAGCCCACTAGCGGGGGGGCCTAATGAGCAGTTCTTC. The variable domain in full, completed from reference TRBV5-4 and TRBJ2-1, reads ETGVTQSPTHLIKTRGQQVTLRCSSQSGHNTVSWYQQALGQGPQFIFQYYREEENGRGNFPPRFSGLQFPNYSSELNVNALELDDSALYLCASSPLAGGPNEQFFGPGTRLTVL.

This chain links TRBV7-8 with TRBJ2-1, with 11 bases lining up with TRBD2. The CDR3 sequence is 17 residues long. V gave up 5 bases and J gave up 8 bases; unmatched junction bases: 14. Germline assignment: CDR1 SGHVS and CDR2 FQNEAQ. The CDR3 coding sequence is TGTGCCAGCAGCCCCCAGTTGTGGCTAGCGGGAGGCGATGAGCAGTTCTTC. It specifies CASSPQLWLAGGDEQFF.

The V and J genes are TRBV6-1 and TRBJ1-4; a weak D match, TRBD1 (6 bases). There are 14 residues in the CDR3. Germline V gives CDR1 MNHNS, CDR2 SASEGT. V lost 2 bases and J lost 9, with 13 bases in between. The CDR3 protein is CASSESRGIQKLFF. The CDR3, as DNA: TGTGCCAGCAGTGAATCCAGGGGCATCCAAAAACTGTTTTTT.

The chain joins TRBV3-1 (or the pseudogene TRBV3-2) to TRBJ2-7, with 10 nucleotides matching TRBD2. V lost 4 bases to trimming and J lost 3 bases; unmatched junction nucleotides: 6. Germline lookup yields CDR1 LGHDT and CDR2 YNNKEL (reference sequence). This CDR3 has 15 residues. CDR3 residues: CASSPTGTSVYEQYF. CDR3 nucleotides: TGTGCCAGCAGCCCTACCGGGACTAGCGTCTACGAGCAGTACTTC.

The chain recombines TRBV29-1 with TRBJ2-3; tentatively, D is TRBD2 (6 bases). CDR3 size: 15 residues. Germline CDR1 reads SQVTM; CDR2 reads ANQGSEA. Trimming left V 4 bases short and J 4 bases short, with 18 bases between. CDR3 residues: CSVVGLTGEADTQYF. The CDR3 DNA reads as TGCAGCGTTGTGGGGCTAACGGGAGAGGCAGATACGCAGTATTTT.

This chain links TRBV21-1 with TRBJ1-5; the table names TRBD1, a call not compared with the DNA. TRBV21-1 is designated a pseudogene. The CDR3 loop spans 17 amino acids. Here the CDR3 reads CASSKHRPDGKNQPQHF. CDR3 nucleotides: TGTGCCAGCAGCAAACACAGGCCGGACGGAAAGAATCAGCCCCAGCATTTT.

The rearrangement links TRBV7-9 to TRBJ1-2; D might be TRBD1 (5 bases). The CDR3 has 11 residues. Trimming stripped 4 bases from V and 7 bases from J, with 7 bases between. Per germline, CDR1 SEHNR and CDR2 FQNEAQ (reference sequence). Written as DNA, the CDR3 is TGTGCCAGCAGCTGGGGGGGTGGCTACACCTTC. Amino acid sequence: CASSWGGGYTF.

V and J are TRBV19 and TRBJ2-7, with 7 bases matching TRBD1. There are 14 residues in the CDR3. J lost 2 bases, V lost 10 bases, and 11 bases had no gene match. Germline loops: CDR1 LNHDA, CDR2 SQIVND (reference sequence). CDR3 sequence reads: CATSEQGRTYEQYF. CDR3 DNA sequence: TGTGCCACCAGTGAACAGGGGAGAACCTACGAGCAGTACTTC.

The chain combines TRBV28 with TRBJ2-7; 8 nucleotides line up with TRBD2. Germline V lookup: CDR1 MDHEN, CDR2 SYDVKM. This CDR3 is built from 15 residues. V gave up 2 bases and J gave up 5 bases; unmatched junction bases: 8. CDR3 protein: CASSLRLGTRNEQYF. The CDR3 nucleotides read TGTGCCAGCAGTTTAAGGCTCGGGACTAGGAACGAGCAGTACTTC.

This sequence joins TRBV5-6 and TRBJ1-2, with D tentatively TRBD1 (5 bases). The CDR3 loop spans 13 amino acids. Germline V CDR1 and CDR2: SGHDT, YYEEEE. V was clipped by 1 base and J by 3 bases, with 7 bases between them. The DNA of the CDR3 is TGTGCCAGCAGCTTGACAGGAGACTATGGCTACACCTTC. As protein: CASSLTGDYGYTF.

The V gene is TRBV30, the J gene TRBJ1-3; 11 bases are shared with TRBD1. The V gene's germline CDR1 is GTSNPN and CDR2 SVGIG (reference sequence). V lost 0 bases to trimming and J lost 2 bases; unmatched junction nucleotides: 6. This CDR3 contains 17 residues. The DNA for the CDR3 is TGTGCCTGGAGTGTTCTTTCGGGACAGGGGGCTGGAAACACCATATATTTT. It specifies CAWSVLSGQGAGNTIYF.

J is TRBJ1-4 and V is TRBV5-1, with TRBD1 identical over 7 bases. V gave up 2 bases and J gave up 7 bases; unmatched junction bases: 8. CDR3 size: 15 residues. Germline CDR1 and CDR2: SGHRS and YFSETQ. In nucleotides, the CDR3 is TGCGCCAGCAGCTTAAGGGGACAGAAGGCTGAAAAACTGTTTTTT. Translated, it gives CASSLRGQKAEKLFF. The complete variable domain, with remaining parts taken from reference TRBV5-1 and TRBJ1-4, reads KAGVTQTPRYLIKTRGQQVTLSCSPISGHRSVSWYQQTPGQGLQFLFEYFSETQRNKGNFPGRFSGRQFSNSRSEMNVSTLELGDSALYLCASSLRGQKAEKLFFGSGTQLSVL.

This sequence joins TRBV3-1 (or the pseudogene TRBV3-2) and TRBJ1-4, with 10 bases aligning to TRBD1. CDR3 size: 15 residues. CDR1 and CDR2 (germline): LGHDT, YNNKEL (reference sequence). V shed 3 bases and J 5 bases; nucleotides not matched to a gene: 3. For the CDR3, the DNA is TGTGCCAGCAGCCACCAGACAGGGGGCAATGAAAAACTGTTTTTT. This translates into CASSHQTGGNEKLFF.

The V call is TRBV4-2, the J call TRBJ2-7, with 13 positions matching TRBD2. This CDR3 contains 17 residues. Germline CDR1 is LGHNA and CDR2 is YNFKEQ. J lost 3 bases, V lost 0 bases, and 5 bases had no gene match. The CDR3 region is CASSQEGGLAGDYEQYF. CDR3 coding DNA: TGTGCCAGCAGCCAAGAAGGCGGACTAGCGGGAGACTACGAGCAGTACTTC.

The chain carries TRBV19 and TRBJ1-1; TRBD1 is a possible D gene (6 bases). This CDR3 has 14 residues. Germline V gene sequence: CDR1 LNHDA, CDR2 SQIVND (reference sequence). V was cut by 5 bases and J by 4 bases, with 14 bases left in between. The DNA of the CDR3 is TGTGCCAGTAGTCAAACAGGGTCGGGCACTGAAGCTTTCTTT. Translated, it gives CASSQTGSGTEAFF.

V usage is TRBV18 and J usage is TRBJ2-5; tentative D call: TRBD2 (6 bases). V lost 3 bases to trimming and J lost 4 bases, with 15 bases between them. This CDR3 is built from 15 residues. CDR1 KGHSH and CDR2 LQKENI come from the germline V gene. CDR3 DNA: TGTGCCAGCTCACCCCAGAGTGGGGGGAGAGAGACCCAGTACTTC. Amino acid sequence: CASSPQSGGRETQYF. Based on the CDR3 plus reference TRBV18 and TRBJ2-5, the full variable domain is NAGVMQNPRHLVRRRGQEARLRCSPMKGHSHVYWYRQLPEEGLKFMVYLQKENIIDESGMPKERFSAEFPKEGPSILRIQQVVRGDSAAYFCASSPQSGGRETQYFGPGTRLLVL.

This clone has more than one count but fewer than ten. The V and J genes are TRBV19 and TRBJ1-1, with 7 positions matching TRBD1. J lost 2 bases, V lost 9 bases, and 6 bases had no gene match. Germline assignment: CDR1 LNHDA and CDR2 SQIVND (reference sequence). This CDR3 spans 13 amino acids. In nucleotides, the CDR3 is TGTGCCAGCGCGAACAGGGGAAACACTGAAGCTTTCTTT. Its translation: CASANRGNTEAFF.

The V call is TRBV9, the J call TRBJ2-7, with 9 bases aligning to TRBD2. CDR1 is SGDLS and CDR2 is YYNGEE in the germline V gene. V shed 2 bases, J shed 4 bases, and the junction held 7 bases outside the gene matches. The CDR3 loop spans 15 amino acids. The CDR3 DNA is TGTGCCAGCAGCGTGCAAGCGGGAGGAGAATACGAGCAGTACTTC. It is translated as CASSVQAGGEYEQYF.

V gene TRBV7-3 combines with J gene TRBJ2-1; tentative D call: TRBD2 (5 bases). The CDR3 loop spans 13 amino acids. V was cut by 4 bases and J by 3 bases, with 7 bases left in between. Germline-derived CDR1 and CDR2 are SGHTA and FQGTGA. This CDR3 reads CASSSDFYNEQFF. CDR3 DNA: TGTGCCAGCAGCTCGGACTTCTACAATGAGCAGTTCTTC.